A single sample gave rise to the 30 T cell receptor beta chains below, sequenced in a study of beta chain features in type 1 diabetes. Sequenced material consisted of expressed TCRB transcripts (all of the isolated RNA was reverse transcribed). Some clones are missing from TCRdb's copy, which holds only in-frame ones; the method was immunoSEQ multiplex PCR. This table holds about 250,000 clones, 13% to 15% found once. The sample consisted of naive CD4+ T cells from blood. These receptors were obtained from a woman between 35 and 50 years old in good health.

V usage is TRBV5-1 and J usage is TRBJ2-7; TRBD1 matches at 8 bases. The CDR3 runs 13 residues. The ends lost 3 bases at V and 4 bases at J; junction bases unmatched: 3. CDR1 and CDR2 from the germline V gene are SGHRS and YFSETQ. The CDR3 DNA sequence: TGCGCCAGCAGCTCCCAGGGGGCTTACGAGCAGTACTTC. Its protein is CASSSQGAYEQYF.

This clone was counted between two and nine times. J is TRBJ1-2 and V is TRBV27; perhaps TRBD1 as D (5 bases). This CDR3 has 13 amino acids. Germline V lookup: CDR1 MNHEY, CDR2 SMNVEV (reference sequence). V shed 0 bases and J shed 4 bases, with 6 bases lying between them. In DNA form, the CDR3 reads TGTGCCAGCAGTTTATCCGGGGGCTATGGCTACACCTTC. Translated: CASSLSGGYGYTF.

Remarks on this clone: Other nucleotide sequences in the sample specify the same CDR3. The chain employs TRBV5-4 and TRBJ2-7; possibly TRBD2 for D (6 bases). The germline V and J ends were trimmed by 0 bases and 3 bases, with 13 bases remaining between them. CDR1 and CDR2 from the germline V gene are SGHNT and YYREEE (reference sequence). The CDR3 runs 15 residues. The CDR3 region is CASSLGGTGLYEQYF. CDR3 bases: TGTGCCAGCAGCTTGGGCGGGACGGGCCTCTACGAGCAGTACTTC.

This clone has a handful of counts. This chain uses TRBV6-5 with TRBJ2-2; 7 bases are a match to TRBD2. V shed 7 bases, J shed 6 bases, and the junction held 8 bases outside the gene matches. The CDR3 is 14 residues long. Germline-derived CDR1 and CDR2 are MNHEY and SVGAGI. CDR3 region: CASNGRWGSGELFF. CDR3 DNA: TGTGCCAGCAACGGGAGGTGGGGGTCCGGGGAGCTGTTTTTT.

The chain has TRBV13 and TRBJ2-1; 11 nucleotides line up with TRBD2. Germline V gives CDR1 PRHDT, CDR2 FYEKMQ (reference sequence). CDR3 size: 17 residues. V shed 0 bases and J 4 bases; nucleotides not matched to a gene: 5. The CDR3 sequence: CASSLGGLAALYNEQFF. CDR3 in DNA: TGTGCCAGCAGCTTAGGGGGACTAGCGGCGCTTTACAATGAGCAGTTCTTC.

The CDR3 region is CASSGPVNYGYTF. DNA of the CDR3: TGCGCCAGCAGCGGGCCCGTTAACTATGGCTACACCTTC. This sequence joins TRBV4-3 and TRBJ1-2; D gene ambiguous. The germline gives CDR1 LGHNA, CDR2 YSLEER. V was cut by 5 bases and J by 1 base, with 8 bases left in between. This CDR3 region has 13 residues.

This clone was seen a handful of times. The genes are TRBV6-5 and TRBJ1-1, with D unclear. V shed 6 bases and J shed 1 base, with 15 bases lying between them. Per the germline V gene, CDR1 is MNHEY and CDR2 is SVGAGI. The CDR3 has 15 residues. The CDR3 region has the DNA TGTGCCAGCAGGCCCCCGAGGAATGGGAACACTGAAGCTTTCTTT. Protein product: CASRPPRNGNTEAFF.

In its sample, this clone was seen a few times. This chain uses TRBV12-5 with TRBJ2-7; 8 nucleotides agree with TRBD1. The J segment lost 7 bases and the V segment lost 6 bases, leaving 11 bases of the junction unmatched. The CDR3 is 14 residues long. CDR1 LGHNT and CDR2 FRNRAP come from the germline V gene. CDR3: CASGVTGGTGEQYF. CDR3 bases: TGTGCTAGTGGAGTCACAGGGGGAACAGGGGAGCAGTACTTC.

This clone was counted a few times. J is TRBJ2-5 and V is TRBV25-1; 10 positions match TRBD1. J lost 1 base, V lost 6 bases, and 5 bases had no gene match. The length of the CDR3 is 15 residues. Germline V gene lookup returns CDR1 MGHDK and CDR2 SYGVNS. The CDR3 nucleotides read TGTGCCAGCAGCAAAAGGACAGGGGGCCAAGAGACCCAGTACTTC. Residues: CASSKRTGGQETQYF.

The table lists this clone with a few counts. This chain joins TRBV5-6 and TRBJ2-3; possibly TRBD1 for D (6 bases). There are 15 residues in the CDR3. V lost 2 bases, J lost 4 bases, and 14 bases lay in between. Per germline, CDR1 SGHDT and CDR2 YYEEEE. Written as DNA, the CDR3 is TGTGCCAGCAGCTTTCCGGGGACATATCCAGATACGCAGTATTTT. Translated: CASSFPGTYPDTQYF.

CDR3 DNA: TGTGCCAGCAGTGAGCGGCGGGGGGGCCCGAATGAGCAGTTCTTC. It is translated as CASSERRGGPNEQFF. The genes are TRBV6-1 and TRBJ2-1; the match to TRBD2 covers 9 bases. V was pared by 3 bases and J by 7 bases, with 7 bases of the junction left unmatched. The germline gives CDR1 MNHNS, CDR2 SASEGT. This CDR3 region has 15 residues.

The chain uses TRBV7-2 and TRBJ2-2, with D maybe TRBD2 (6 bases). The germline V gene has CDR1 SGHTA and CDR2 FQGNSA. This CDR3 has 15 amino acids. V was clipped by 1 base and J by 4 bases, with 10 bases between them. The CDR3 nucleotides read TGTGCCAGCAGCTTAGGGGGACTCCTCACCGGGGAGCTGTTTTTT. This gives the protein CASSLGGLLTGELFF.

This rearrangement joins TRBV5-5 to TRBJ1-1; tentative D call: TRBD1 (6 bases). Per germline, CDR1 SGHKS and CDR2 YYEKEE (reference sequence). V lost 2 bases, J lost 7 bases, and 12 bases lay in between. The CDR3 covers 13 residues. CDR3 coding DNA: TGTGCCAGCAGCTTCGCAGGGGCTGGTGAAGCTTTCTTT. It encodes CASSFAGAGEAFF.

CDR3: CASSVDPEDYGYTF. The DNA for the CDR3 is TGTGCCAGCAGCGTAGATCCCGAGGACTATGGCTACACCTTC. The chain carries TRBV9 and TRBJ1-2; D remains ambiguous. The CDR3 consists of 14 residues. From germline, CDR1 is SGDLS and CDR2 YYNGEE. The V gene lost 0 bases and the J gene lost 3 bases, with 9 bases spanning the gap.

This clone was counted between two and nine times. One end of the junction is discordant with germline, which a read error may explain. V and J are TRBV29-1 and TRBJ1-1; D remains ambiguous. Germline V gives CDR1 SQVTM, CDR2 ANQGSEA. The CDR3 loop spans 13 amino acids. The CDR3 sequence: CSVKDYLNTEAFF. Written as DNA, the CDR3 is TGCAGCGTTAAAGACTACTTGAACACTGAAGCTTTCTTT.

The chain joins TRBV29-1 to TRBJ2-2; TRBD1 might be the D (6 bases). Trimming removed 4 bases from V and 4 bases from J, with 10 bases in between. This CDR3 is 13 amino acids long. Germline values: CDR1 SQVTM, CDR2 ANQGSEA. CDR3 sequence: CSVALGGTGELFF. CDR3 bases: TGCAGCGTTGCGCTAGGGGGCACCGGGGAGCTGTTTTTT.

The J gene is TRBJ2-2, the V gene TRBV19; 8 bases are a match to TRBD1. The V gene's germline CDR1 is LNHDA and CDR2 SQIVND (reference sequence). J was trimmed by 2 bases and V by 6 bases; bases with no gene match: 5. This CDR3 region has 15 residues. The CDR3 DNA sequence: TGTGCCAGTAGGAGGGACAGGAGCAACACCGGGGAGCTGTTTTTT. Translated: CASRRDRSNTGELFF.

The V call is TRBV5-8, the J call TRBJ2-1; D uncertain. The CDR3 contains 11 residues. Germline V lookup: CDR1 SGHTS, CDR2 YDEGEE. Trimming removed 2 bases at V and 8 bases at J, with 5 bases between. In DNA form, the CDR3 reads TGTGCCAGCAGCTTAGAGTATGAGCAGTTCTTC. Translation gives CASSLEYEQFF.

The sample holds many counts of this clone. The chain combines TRBV29-1 with TRBJ2-6, with a weak D call TRBD2 (6 bases). Germline loops: CDR1 SQVTM, CDR2 ANQGSEA. Trimming pared 7 bases from V and 2 bases from J, leaving 12 bases between. The CDR3 contains 14 residues. The CDR3 DNA reads TGCAGCGCCTTGCCGGGGGCTGGGGCCAACGTCCTGACTTTC. It encodes CSALPGAGANVLTF.

Only a few counts were recorded for this clone. The V gene is TRBV6-5, the J gene TRBJ1-5; 11 bases map to TRBD1. CDR3 size: 13 residues. Trimming at V came to 6 bases and at J to 7 bases, leaving 2 bases not matched to a gene. Germline-derived CDR1 and CDR2 are MNHEY and SVGAGI. CDR3 region: CASSGTGGQPQHF. The CDR3, as DNA: TGTGCCAGCAGCGGGACAGGGGGACAGCCCCAGCATTTT.

The chain joins TRBV9 to TRBJ1-6; D is unresolved. The germline V gene has CDR1 SGDLS and CDR2 YYNGEE. The V end lost 0 bases, the J end lost 4 bases, and 8 bases lay between the germline ends. CDR3 length equals 15 residues. The CDR3 DNA reads as TGTGCCAGCAGCGTAGCACCAGTATATAATTCACCCCTCCACTTT. Residues: CASSVAPVYNSPLHF. The full variable domain, rest sourced from reference TRBV9 and TRBJ1-6, is DSGVTQTPKHLITATGQRVTLRCSPRSGDLSVYWYQQSLDQGLQFLIQYYNGEERAKGNILERFSAQQFPDLHSELNLSSLELGDSALYFCASSVAPVYNSPLHFGNGTRLTVT.

This clone came up a few times. The chain links TRBV18 to TRBJ1-1, with no clear D. CDR1 KGHSH and CDR2 LQKENI come from the germline V gene. Between the trimmed V and J ends, which lost 2 bases and 4 bases, there was a span of 11 bases. The CDR3 consists of 14 residues. CDR3 sequence (DNA): TGTGCCAGCTCACCAACGGACGGAGGCACTGAAGCTTTCTTT. Amino acids: CASSPTDGGTEAFF.

This clone was counted a single time. The genes are TRBV12-5 and TRBJ1-2; weak D call: TRBD1 (6 bases). Trimming cost V 1 base and J 6 bases, with 12 bases left between them. Germline V gene data show CDR1 as LGHNT and CDR2 as FRNRAP. This CDR3 region has 14 residues. The CDR3 reads CASGLGRGWDGYTF. CDR3 DNA sequence: TGTGCTAGTGGTTTGGGCAGGGGATGGGATGGCTACACCTTC.

This clone was counted only a few times. The rearrangement joins TRBV7-2 to TRBJ2-7, with a weak D call TRBD2 (6 bases). Per germline, CDR1 SGHTA and CDR2 FQGNSA. V lost 2 bases, J lost 7 bases, and 12 bases lay in between. The CDR3 is 13 residues long. The CDR3 DNA follows: TGTGCCAGCAGCTTATCGCCCGGGGGTGAGCAGTACTTC. As protein: CASSLSPGGEQYF.

The chain employs TRBV5-1 and TRBJ1-2, with a weak D call TRBD1 (5 bases). Germline CDR1 and CDR2: SGHRS and YFSETQ. The CDR3 is 14 amino acids. The germline V and J ends were trimmed by 0 bases and 1 base, with 7 bases remaining between them. The CDR3 spells CASSLEGINYGYTF. CDR3 in DNA: TGCGCCAGCAGCTTGGAGGGGATTAACTATGGCTACACCTTC.

The chain is built from TRBV4-1 and TRBJ1-3; 8 nucleotides align to TRBD1. The CDR3 totals 17 residues. V lost 2 bases, J lost 0 bases, and 6 bases stayed unmatched. Germline V gene data show CDR1 as MGHRA and CDR2 as YSYEKL. CDR3 loop: CASSQPRQGISGNTIYF. The CDR3 bases are TGCGCCAGCAGCCAACCGAGACAGGGGATCTCTGGAAACACCATATATTTT.

This rearrangement joins TRBV14 to TRBJ1-5, with unresolved D. Trimming removed 1 base from V and 4 bases from J, with 5 bases in between. CDR3 length: 13 residues. CDR1 is SGHDN and CDR2 is FVKESK in the germline V gene. CDR3 in amino acids: CASSQGGNQPQHF. CDR3 nucleotide sequence: TGTGCCAGCAGCCAAGGAGGAAATCAGCCCCAGCATTTT. The whole variable domain, filled in from reference TRBV14 and TRBJ1-5, reads EAGVTQFPSHSVIEKGQTVTLRCDPISGHDNLYWYRRVMGKEIKFLLHFVKESKQDESGMPNNRFLAERTGGTYSTLKVQPAELEDSGVYFCASSQGGNQPQHFGDGTRLSIL.

The chain recombines TRBV6-6 with TRBJ2-7; D is perhaps TRBD2 (6 bases). The CDR3 extends over 14 amino acids. CDR1 and CDR2 (germline): MNHNY, SVGAGI (reference sequence). With 4 bases removed from V and 3 bases from J, the gap between germline ends came to 13 bases. CDR3 sequence reads: CASSFPGVRYEQYF. The DNA for the CDR3 is TGTGCCAGCAGTTTTCCGGGGGTTCGCTACGAGCAGTACTTC.

The chain uses TRBV2 and TRBJ2-2; D may be TRBD2 (6 bases). Germline loops: CDR1 SNHLY, CDR2 FYNNEI. The CDR3 loop spans 14 amino acids. Trimming stripped 3 bases from V and 6 bases from J, with 11 bases between. CDR3: CASSEQGGPGELFF. CDR3 nucleotides: TGTGCCAGCAGTGAGCAAGGAGGGCCCGGGGAGCTGTTTTTT.

This clone occurred a few times. The genes are TRBV18 and TRBJ1-6; D is unresolved. This CDR3 is 16 amino acids long. V lost 0 bases and J 0 bases, leaving 6 bases between the germline ends. Germline loops: CDR1 KGHSH, CDR2 LQKENI. The chain's CDR3 is CASSPPPGSYNSPLHF. As DNA, the CDR3 is TGTGCCAGCTCACCACCGCCGGGCTCCTATAATTCACCCCTCCACTTT.